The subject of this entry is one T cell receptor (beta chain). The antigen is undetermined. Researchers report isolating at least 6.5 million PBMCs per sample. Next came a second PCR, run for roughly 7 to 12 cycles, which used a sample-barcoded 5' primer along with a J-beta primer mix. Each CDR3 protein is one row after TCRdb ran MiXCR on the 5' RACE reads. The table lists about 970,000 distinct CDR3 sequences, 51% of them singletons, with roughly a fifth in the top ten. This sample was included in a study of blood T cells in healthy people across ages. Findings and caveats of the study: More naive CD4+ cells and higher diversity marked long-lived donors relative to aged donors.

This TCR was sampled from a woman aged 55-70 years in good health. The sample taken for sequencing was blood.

CDR3 sequence reads: CASNSGTSGYEQYF. The CDR3 DNA is TGTGCCAGCAATAGTGGGACTAGCGGCTACGAGCAGTACTTC. V usage is TRBV2 and J usage is TRBJ1-2, with 11 positions matching TRBD2. The assigned J gene may be wrong: the sequence end matches TRBJ2-7 better. Germline loops: CDR1 SNHLY, CDR2 FYNNEI. CDR3 length equals 14 residues.